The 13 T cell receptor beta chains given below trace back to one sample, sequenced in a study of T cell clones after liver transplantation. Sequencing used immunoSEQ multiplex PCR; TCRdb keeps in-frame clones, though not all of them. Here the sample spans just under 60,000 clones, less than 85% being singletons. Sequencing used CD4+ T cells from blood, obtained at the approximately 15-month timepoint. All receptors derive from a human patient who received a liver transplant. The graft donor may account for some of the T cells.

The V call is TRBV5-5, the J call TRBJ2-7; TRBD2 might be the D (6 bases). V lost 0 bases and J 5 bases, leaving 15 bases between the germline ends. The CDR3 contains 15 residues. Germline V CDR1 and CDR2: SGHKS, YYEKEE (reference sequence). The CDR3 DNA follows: TGTGCCAGCAGCTTGGAAGCGGGTCGCCAGAACGAGCAGTACGTC. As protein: CASSLEAGRQNEQYV.

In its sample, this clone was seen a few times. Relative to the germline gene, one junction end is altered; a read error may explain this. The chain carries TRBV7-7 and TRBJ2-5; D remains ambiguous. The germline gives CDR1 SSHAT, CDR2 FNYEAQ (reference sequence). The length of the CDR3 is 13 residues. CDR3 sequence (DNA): TGTGCTAGCAGCTTAATACTGCAAGAGACCCAGTACTTC. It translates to CASSLILQETQYF.

For the CDR3, the DNA is TGTGCCAGCTCACCGAGTATCGGGAACACTGAAGCTTTCTTT. This gives the protein CASSPSIGNTEAFF. The rearrangement links TRBV18 to TRBJ1-1; no definite D call. Germline V gives CDR1 KGHSH, CDR2 LQKENI. V was cut by 3 bases and J by 1 base, with 9 bases left in between. CDR3 size: 14 residues.

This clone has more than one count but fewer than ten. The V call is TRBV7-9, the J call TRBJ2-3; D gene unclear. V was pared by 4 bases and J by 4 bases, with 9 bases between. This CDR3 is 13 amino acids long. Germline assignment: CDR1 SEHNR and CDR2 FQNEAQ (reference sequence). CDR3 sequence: CASSSKKPDTQYF. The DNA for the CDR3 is TGTGCCAGCAGCTCTAAGAAACCAGATACGCAGTATTTT.

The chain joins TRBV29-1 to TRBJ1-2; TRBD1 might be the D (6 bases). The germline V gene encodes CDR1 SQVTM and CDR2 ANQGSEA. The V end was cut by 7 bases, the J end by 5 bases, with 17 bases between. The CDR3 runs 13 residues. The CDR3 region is CSAARGAEYGYTF. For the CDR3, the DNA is TGCAGCGCCGCTCGGGGGGCGGAGTATGGCTACACCTTC. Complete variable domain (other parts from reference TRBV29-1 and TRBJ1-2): SAVISQKPSRDICQRGTSLTIQCQVDSQVTMMFWYRQQPGQSLTLIATANQGSEATYESGFVIDKFPISRPNLTFSTLTVSNMSPEDSSIYLCSAARGAEYGYTFGSGTRLTVV.

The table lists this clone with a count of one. CDR3 residues: CASSSGSGANVLTF. CDR3 bases: TGTGCCAGTAGCTCAGGGTCCGGGGCCAACGTCCTGACTTTC. The rearrangement links TRBV19 to TRBJ2-6; tentatively, D is TRBD1 (5 bases). Germline V gene lookup returns CDR1 LNHDA and CDR2 SQIVND (reference sequence). The V gene lost 6 bases and the J gene lost 4 bases, with 10 bases spanning the gap. The CDR3 totals 14 residues.

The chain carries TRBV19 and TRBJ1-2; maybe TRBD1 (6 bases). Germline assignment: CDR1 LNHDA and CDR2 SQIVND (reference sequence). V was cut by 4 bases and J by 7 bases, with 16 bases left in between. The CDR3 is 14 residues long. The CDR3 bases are TGTGCCAGTAGTAACCAGGGGAGAGAAGGTGGCTACACCTTC. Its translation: CASSNQGREGGYTF.

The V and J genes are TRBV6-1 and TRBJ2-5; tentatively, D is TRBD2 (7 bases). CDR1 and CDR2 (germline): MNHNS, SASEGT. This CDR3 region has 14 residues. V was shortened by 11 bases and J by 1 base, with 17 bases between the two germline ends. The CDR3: CAALGGRAQETQYF. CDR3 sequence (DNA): TGTGCCGCGTTGGGGGGGCGAGCCCAAGAGACCCAGTACTTC.

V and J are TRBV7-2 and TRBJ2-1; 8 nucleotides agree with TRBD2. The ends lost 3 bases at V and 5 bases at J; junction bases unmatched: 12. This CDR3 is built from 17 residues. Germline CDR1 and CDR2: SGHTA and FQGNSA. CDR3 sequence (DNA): TGTGCCAGCAGCTTTTGGGGCCCGGGGGGGCTTAACAATGAGCAGTTCTTC. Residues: CASSFWGPGGLNNEQFF.

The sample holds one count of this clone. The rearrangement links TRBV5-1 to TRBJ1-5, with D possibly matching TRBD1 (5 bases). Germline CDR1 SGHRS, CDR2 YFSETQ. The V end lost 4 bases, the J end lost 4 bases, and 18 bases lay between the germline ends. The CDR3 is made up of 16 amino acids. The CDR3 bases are TGCGCCAGCAGCCCCGAACCCCAGGGTAATAATCAGCCCCAGCATTTT. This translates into CASSPEPQGNNQPQHF.

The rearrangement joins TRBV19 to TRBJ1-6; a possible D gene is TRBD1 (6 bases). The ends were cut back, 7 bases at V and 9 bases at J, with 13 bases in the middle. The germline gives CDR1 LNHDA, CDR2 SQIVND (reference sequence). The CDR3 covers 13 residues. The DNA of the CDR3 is TGTGCCAGTACCCCTGGACAGTTTTCACCCCTCCACTTT. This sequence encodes CASTPGQFSPLHF.

CDR3 sequence (DNA): TGTGCCAGCTCATCCGCAGCAAATCAGCCCCAGCATTTT. Protein sequence: CASSSAANQPQHF. The rearrangement links TRBV18 to TRBJ1-5; D unclear. V lost 5 bases, J lost 4 bases, and 9 bases lay in between. The germline CDR1 and CDR2 sequences are KGHSH and LQKENI. The CDR3 is made up of 13 amino acids.

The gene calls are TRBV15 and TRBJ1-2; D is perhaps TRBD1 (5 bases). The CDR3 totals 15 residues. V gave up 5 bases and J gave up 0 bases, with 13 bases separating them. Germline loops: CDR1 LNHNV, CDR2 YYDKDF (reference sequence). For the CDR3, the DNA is TGTGCCACCAGCCCAGGGAACTTAGCTAACTATGGCTACACCTTC. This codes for CATSPGNLANYGYTF.